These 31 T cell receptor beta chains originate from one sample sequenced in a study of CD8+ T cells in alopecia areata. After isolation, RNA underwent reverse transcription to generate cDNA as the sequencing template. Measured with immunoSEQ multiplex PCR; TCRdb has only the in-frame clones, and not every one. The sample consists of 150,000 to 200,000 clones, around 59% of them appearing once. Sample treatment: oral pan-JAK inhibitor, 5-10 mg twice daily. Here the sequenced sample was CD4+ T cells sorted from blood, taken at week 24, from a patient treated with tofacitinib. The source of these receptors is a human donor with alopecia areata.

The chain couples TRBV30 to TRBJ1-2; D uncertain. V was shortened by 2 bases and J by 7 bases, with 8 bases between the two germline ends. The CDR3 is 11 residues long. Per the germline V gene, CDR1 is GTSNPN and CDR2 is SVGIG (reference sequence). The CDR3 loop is CAWSRLGGYTF. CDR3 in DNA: TGTGCCTGGAGTAGGCTGGGTGGCTACACCTTC. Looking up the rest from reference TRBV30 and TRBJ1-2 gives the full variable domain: SQTIHQWPATLVQPVGSPLSLECTVEGTSNPNLYWYRQAAGRGLQLLFYSVGIGQISSEVPQNLSASRPQDRQFILSSKKLLLSDSGFYLCAWSRLGGYTFGSGTRLTVV.

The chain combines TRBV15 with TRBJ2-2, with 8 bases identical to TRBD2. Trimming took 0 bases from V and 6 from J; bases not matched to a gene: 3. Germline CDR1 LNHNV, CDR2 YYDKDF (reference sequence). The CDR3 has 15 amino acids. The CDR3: CATSRDGAGAGELFF. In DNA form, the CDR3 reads TGTGCCACCAGCAGAGATGGAGCGGGGGCCGGGGAGCTGTTTTTT.

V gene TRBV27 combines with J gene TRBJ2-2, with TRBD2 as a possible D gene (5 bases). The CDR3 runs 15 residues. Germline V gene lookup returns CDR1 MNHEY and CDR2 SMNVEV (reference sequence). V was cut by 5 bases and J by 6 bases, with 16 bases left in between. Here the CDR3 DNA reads TGTGCCAGCAGTCCCTCCCTAGGGCGGGCCGGGGAGCTGTTTTTT. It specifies CASSPSLGRAGELFF.

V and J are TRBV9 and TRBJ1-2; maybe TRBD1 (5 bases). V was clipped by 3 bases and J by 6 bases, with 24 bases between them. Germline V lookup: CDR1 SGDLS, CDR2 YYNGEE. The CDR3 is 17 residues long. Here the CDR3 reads CASSASPGRGNQDGYTF. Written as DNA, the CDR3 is TGTGCCAGCAGCGCCTCCCCGGGGAGGGGTAATCAAGATGGCTACACCTTC.

CDR3 sequence reads: CAWGQPYYGYTF. DNA for the CDR3: TGTGCCTGGGGACAGCCATACTATGGCTACACCTTC. The rearrangement links TRBV30 to TRBJ1-2; D is perhaps TRBD1 (6 bases). Germline CDR1 and CDR2: GTSNPN and SVGIG (reference sequence). CDR3 length equals 12 residues. With 5 bases removed from V and 3 bases from J, the gap between germline ends came to 10 bases.

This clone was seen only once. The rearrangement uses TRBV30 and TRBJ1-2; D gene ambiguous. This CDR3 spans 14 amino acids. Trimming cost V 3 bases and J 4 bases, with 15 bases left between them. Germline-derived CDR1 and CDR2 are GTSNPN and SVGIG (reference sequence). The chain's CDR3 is CAWSLGVAGYGYTF. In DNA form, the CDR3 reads TGTGCCTGGAGCCTCGGGGTAGCCGGCTATGGCTACACCTTC.

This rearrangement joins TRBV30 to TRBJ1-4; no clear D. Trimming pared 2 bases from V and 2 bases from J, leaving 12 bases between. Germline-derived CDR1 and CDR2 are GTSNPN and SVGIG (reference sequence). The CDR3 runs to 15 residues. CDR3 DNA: TGTGCCTGGAGTCCAGATCTCTCGACTAATGAAAAACTGTTTTTT. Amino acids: CAWSPDLSTNEKLFF.

The CDR3 DNA is TGTGCCAGCAGCCAAGGGGGGGACCAGCCCCAGCATTTT. Translation: CASSQGGDQPQHF. The chain recombines TRBV4-2 with TRBJ1-5; D is perhaps TRBD1 (5 bases). The CDR3 has 13 amino acids. V shed 1 base and J shed 7 bases, with 8 bases lying between them. Germline V gene lookup returns CDR1 LGHNA and CDR2 YNFKEQ.

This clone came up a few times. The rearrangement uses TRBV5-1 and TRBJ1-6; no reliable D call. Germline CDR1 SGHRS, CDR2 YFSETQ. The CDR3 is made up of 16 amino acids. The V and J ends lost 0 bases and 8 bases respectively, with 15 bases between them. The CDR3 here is CASSLDNTGVHSPLHF. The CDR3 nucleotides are TGCGCCAGCAGCTTGGATAATACTGGGGTCCATTCACCCCTCCACTTT. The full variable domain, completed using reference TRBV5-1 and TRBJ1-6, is KAGVTQTPRYLIKTRGQQVTLSCSPISGHRSVSWYQQTPGQGLQFLFEYFSETQRNKGNFPGRFSGRQFSNSRSEMNVSTLELGDSALYLCASSLDNTGVHSPLHFGNGTRLTVT.

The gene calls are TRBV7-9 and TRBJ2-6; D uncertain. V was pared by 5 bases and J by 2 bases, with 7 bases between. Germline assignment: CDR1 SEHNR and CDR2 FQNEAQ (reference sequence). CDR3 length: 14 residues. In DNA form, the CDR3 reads TGTGCCAGCAGCGGGGAACCTGGGGCCAACGTCCTGACTTTC. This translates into CASSGEPGANVLTF.

The CDR3 is CASSPLAGQGRLNEQYF. CDR3 nucleotides: TGCGCCAGCAGCCCACTCGCGGGACAGGGGAGACTGAACGAGCAGTACTTC. The V and J genes are TRBV5-1 and TRBJ2-7, with 10 bases that match TRBD1. The junction had 15 bases not matched to a gene; V was cut back by 4 bases and J by 5 bases. The CDR3 is 17 residues long. Germline V gene sequence: CDR1 SGHRS, CDR2 YFSETQ.

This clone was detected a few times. The CDR3 region has the DNA TGTGCCACCAGCAGAGAAAGACGGATATACGAGCAGTACTTC. This sequence encodes CATSRERRIYEQYF. V usage is TRBV15 and J usage is TRBJ2-7; unclear D gene. This CDR3 is built from 14 residues. The V gene lost 0 bases and the J gene lost 4 bases, with 10 bases spanning the gap. The germline V gene encodes CDR1 LNHNV and CDR2 YYDKDF (reference sequence).

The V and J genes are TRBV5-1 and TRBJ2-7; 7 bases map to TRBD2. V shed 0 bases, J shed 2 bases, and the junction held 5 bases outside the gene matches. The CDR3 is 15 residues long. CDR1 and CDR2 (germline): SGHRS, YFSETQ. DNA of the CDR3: TGCGCCAGCAGCTTGGCGGGAGGTCTCACCTACGAGCAGTACTTC. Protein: CASSLAGGLTYEQYF.

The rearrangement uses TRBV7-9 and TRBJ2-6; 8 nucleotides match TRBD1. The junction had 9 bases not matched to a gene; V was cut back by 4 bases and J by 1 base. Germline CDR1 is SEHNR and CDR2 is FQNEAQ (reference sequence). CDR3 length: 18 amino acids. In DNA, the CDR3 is TGTGCCAGCAGCTCTCCGGGACAGGTCCTTTCTGGGGCCAACGTCCTGACTTTC. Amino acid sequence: CASSSPGQVLSGANVLTF.

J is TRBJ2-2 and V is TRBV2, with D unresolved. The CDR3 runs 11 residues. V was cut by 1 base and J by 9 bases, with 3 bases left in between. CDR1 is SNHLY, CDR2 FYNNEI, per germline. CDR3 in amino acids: CASSEGRELFF. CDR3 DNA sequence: TGTGCCAGCAGTGAAGGGCGGGAGCTGTTTTTT.

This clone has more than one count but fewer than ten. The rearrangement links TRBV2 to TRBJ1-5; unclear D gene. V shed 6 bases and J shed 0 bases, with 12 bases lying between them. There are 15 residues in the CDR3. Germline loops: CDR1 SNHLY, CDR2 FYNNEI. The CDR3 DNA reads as TGTGCCAGCAGGCCGCGGCTAGGTAGCAATCAGCCCCAGCATTTT. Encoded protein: CASRPRLGSNQPQHF.

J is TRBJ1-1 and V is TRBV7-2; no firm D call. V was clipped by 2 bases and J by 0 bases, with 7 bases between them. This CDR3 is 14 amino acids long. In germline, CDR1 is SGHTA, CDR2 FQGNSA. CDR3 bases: TGTGCCAGCAGCTTATTTTTAGTGAACACTGAAGCTTTCTTT. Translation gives CASSLFLVNTEAFF.

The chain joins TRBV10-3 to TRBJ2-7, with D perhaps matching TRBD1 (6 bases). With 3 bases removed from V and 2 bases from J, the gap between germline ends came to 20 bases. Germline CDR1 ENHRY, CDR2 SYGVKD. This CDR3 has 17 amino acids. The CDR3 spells CAISDPGNGQLPYEQYF. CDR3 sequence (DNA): TGTGCCATCAGTGACCCTGGAAACGGACAGCTTCCCTACGAGCAGTACTTC.

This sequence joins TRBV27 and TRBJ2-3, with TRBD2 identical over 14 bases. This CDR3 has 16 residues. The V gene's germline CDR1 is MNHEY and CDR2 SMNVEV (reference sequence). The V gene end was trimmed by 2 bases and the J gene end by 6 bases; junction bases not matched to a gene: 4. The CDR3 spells CASSLKGLAGADTQYF. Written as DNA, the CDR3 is TGTGCCAGCAGTTTAAAGGGACTAGCGGGGGCGGATACGCAGTATTTT.

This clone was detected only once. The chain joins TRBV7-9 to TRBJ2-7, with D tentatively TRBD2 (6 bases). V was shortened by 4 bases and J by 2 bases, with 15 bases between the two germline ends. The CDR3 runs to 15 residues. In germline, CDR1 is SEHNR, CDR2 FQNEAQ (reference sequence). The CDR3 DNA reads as TGTGCCAGCAGCTATGCCGGGAGTAATGCCTACGAGCAGTACTTC. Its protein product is CASSYAGSNAYEQYF.

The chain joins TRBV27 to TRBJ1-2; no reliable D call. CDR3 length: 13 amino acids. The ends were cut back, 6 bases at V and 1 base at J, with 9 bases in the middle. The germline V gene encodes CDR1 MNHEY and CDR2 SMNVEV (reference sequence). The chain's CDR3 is CASSQTSNYGYTF. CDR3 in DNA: TGTGCCAGCAGCCAGACAAGTAACTATGGCTACACCTTC.

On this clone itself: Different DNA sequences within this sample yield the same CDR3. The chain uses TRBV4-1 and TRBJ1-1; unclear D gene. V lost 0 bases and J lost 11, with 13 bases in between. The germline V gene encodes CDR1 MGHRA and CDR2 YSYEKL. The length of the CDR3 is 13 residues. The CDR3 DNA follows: TGCGCCAGCAGCCAAGATTTTGGGTTGGTGGCTTTCTTT. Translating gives CASSQDFGLVAFF.

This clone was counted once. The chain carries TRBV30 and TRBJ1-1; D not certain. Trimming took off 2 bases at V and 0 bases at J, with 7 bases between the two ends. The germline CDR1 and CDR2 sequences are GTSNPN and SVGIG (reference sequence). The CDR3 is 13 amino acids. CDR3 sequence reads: CAWSTVMNTEAFF. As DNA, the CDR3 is TGTGCCTGGAGTACAGTAATGAACACTGAAGCTTTCTTT.

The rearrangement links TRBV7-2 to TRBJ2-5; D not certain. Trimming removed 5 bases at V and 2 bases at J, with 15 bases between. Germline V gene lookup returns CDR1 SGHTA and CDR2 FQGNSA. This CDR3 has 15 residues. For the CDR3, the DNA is TGTGCCAGCAGCCGATCCGTGGGCAGACAAGAGACCCAGTACTTC. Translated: CASSRSVGRQETQYF.

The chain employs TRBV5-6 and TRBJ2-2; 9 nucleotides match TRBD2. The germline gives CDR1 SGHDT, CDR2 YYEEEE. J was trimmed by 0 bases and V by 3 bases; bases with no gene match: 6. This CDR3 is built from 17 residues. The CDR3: CASSSFSGGTNTGELFF. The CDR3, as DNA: TGTGCCAGCAGCTCCTTTAGCGGGGGTACGAACACCGGGGAGCTGTTTTTT.

CDR3 loop: CAWRLAVGSQGANEQFF. In DNA form, the CDR3 reads TGTGCCTGGAGACTAGCCGTGGGGAGCCAAGGGGCCAATGAGCAGTTCTTC. The V call is TRBV30, the J call TRBJ2-1; D is possibly TRBD2 (6 bases). This CDR3 has 17 residues. Trimming stripped 3 bases from V and 6 bases from J, with 24 bases between. The germline V gene encodes CDR1 GTSNPN and CDR2 SVGIG (reference sequence).

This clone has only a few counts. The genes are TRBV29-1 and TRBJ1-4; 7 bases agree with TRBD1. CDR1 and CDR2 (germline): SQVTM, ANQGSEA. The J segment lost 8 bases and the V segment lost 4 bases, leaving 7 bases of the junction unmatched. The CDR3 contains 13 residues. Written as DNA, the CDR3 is TGCAGCGTTGTCGACAGGGAGAGAGAAAAACTGTTTTTT. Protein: CSVVDREREKLFF.

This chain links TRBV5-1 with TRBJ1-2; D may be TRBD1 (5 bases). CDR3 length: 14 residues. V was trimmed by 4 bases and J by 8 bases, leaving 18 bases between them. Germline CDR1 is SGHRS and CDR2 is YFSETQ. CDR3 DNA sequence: TGCGCCAGCAGCGCGCAAACGGGACGATGGGGCTACACCTTC. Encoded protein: CASSAQTGRWGYTF.

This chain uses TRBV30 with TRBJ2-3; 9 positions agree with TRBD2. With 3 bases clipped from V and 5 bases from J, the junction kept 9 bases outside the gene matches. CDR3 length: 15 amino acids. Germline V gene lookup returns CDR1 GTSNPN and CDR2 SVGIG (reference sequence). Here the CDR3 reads CAWSPGLARGDTQYF. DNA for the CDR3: TGTGCCTGGAGCCCGGGACTAGCACGGGGAGATACGCAGTATTTT. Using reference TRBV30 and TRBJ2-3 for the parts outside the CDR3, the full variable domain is SQTIHQWPATLVQPVGSPLSLECTVEGTSNPNLYWYRQAAGRGLQLLFYSVGIGQISSEVPQNLSASRPQDRQFILSSKKLLLSDSGFYLCAWSPGLARGDTQYFGPGTRLTVL.

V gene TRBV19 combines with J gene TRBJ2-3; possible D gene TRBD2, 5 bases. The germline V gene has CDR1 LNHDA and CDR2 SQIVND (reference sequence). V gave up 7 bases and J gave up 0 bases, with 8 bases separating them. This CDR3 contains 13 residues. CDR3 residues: CASTTRSTDTQYF. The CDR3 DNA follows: TGTGCCAGTACCACTAGGAGCACAGATACGCAGTATTTT.

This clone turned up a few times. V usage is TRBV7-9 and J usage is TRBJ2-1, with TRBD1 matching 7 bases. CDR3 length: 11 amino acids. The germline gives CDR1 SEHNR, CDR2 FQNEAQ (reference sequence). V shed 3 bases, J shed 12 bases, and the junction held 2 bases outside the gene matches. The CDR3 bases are TGTGCCAGCAGCTTGACAGGGTGGCAGTTCTTC. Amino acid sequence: CASSLTGWQFF.